This TCR beta chain was sequenced in a study of blood T cell repertoires in COVID-19. Study overall: From the United States, Italy and Spain came samples of acute and convalescent COVID-19.

This clone was seen only a few times. Profiling relied on immunoSEQ multiplex PCR, and the TCRdb table lists in-frame clones only, not all of them. Counted here are roughly 250,000 clones, around 90% occurring once; the ten biggest clones make up more than 5%. CDR1 KGHSH and CDR2 LQKENI come from the germline V gene. The CDR3 covers 17 residues. V was clipped by 1 base and J by 0 bases, with 16 bases between them. J is TRBJ2-7 and V is TRBV18, with D uncertain. The specimen sequenced was PBMCs or T cells enriched from blood (not recorded which). The receptor comes from a woman aged 25 to 39 with acute COVID-19. The CDR3, as DNA: TGTGCCAGCTCACCACGTGTGCGCGGAGAATACTCCTACGAGCAGTACTTC. Its translation is CASSPRVRGEYSYEQYF.